This T cell receptor beta chain was found in a study of T cells after yellow fever vaccination. Study context: Some fractions had low cell numbers, and these were prepared with SMART-Seq v4 Ultra Low Input.

The CDR3 sequence is 14 residues long. Unmatched junction bases numbered 4, after V lost 4 bases and J lost 2 bases. From germline, CDR1 is LNHNV and CDR2 YYDKDF (reference sequence). This clonotype has just a few counts. The antigen is not known. Generation of TCR cDNA used 5'RACE template switching (which added a universal primer site and UMIs). TCRdb fed the 5' RACE reads into MiXCR, producing one record per CDR3 protein. The profile shows 300,000 to 350,000 distinct CDR3 sequences, roughly 4% of them singletons. Broader study findings: Most primary-vaccination clones recurred post-booster (nearly 98% CD4, 85% to 90% CD8). Abundant bulk-population clonotypes could contaminate the FACS-sorted repertoires.

This TCR was sampled from a man younger than 35 who received the YFV17D yellow fever vaccine. This specimen was PBMCs, taken 5 days after the yellow fever booster vaccination. V is TRBV15 and J is TRBJ2-7; 8 bases align to TRBD2. CDR3 region: CATSMGLGAYEQYF. The CDR3 DNA reads as TGTGCCACCAGCATGGGACTAGGTGCCTACGAGCAGTACTTC.